This is a list of T cell receptor beta chains from one sample in a study of glioma-infiltrating T cells. Using its own MiXCR run on the multiplex PCR reads, TCRdb lists one record per CDR3 protein. This table holds around 150,000 distinct CDR3 sequences, roughly two fifths found once. The source material was glioma tissue, nonneoplastic brain tissue, or PBMCs (not recorded which). The receptors come from a human donor with low-grade glioma or glioblastoma, undergoing nonglioma brain surgery, or in good health (not recorded which). CDR3s include the opening cysteine and the closing phenylalanine or tryptophan. A D gene is named only where the DNA matches it firmly. The size field is filled for only some rows; it gives once, few, many or a size class.

d_call: -; clone_size: many; v_call: TRBV7-2; j_call: TRBJ2-7; cdr3_aa: CASSSDFTGNYEQYF; cdr3_nt: TGTGCCAGCAGCTCAGACTTTACCGGGAACTACGAGCAGTACTTC
d_call: -; clone_size: -; v_call: TRBV19; j_call: TRBJ2-1; cdr3_aa: CASSPGISSYNEQFF; cdr3_nt: TGTGCCAGTAGCCCCGGGATTAGTTCCTACAATGAGCAGTTCTTC
d_call: TRBD2; clone_size: -; v_call: TRBV10-3; j_call: TRBJ2-3; cdr3_aa: CAIRTSGIGTDTQYF; cdr3_nt: TGTGCCATCCGGACTAGCGGGATCGGCACAGATACGCAGTATTTT
d_call: -; clone_size: -; v_call: TRBV6-2/TRBV6-3; j_call: TRBJ2-4; cdr3_aa: CASSYTGTAKNIQYF; cdr3_nt: TGTGCCAGCAGTTACACGGGGACAGCCAAAAACATTCAGTACTTC
d_call: TRBD2; clone_size: few; v_call: TRBV2; j_call: TRBJ2-3; cdr3_aa: CASSQGLAGRTDTQYF; cdr3_nt: TGTGCCAGCAGTCAGGGACTAGCGGGACGCACAGATACGCAGTATTTT
d_call: TRBD1; clone_size: -; v_call: TRBV28; j_call: TRBJ1-4; cdr3_aa: CASSLYGTGVEKLFF; cdr3_nt: TGTGCCAGCAGTTTATACGGGACAGGGGTAGAAAAACTGTTTTTT
d_call: -; clone_size: many; v_call: TRBV25-1; j_call: TRBJ2-7; cdr3_aa: CASSRGYEQYF; cdr3_nt: TGTGCCAGCAGTCGGGGTTACGAGCAGTACTTC
d_call: TRBD2; clone_size: few; v_call: TRBV6-1; j_call: TRBJ2-3; cdr3_aa: CASSSKTSVLSTDTQYF; cdr3_nt: TGTGCCAGCAGTTCTAAGACTAGCGTGTTGAGCACAGATACGCAGTATTTT
d_call: TRBD1; clone_size: few; v_call: TRBV6-6; j_call: TRBJ2-3; cdr3_aa: CASSYSTGFSTDTQYF; cdr3_nt: TGTGCCAGCAGTTACTCGACAGGGTTTAGCACAGATACGCAGTATTTT
d_call: -; clone_size: few; v_call: TRBV2; j_call: TRBJ2-3; cdr3_aa: CASSEKGDTQYF; cdr3_nt: TGTGCCAGCAGTGAAAAGGGGGATACGCAGTATTTT
d_call: TRBD2; clone_size: -; v_call: TRBV5-4; j_call: TRBJ2-3; cdr3_aa: CASSLAVGGDTQYF; cdr3_nt: TGTGCCAGCAGCTTGGCCGTGGGGGGGGATACGCAGTATTTT
d_call: -; clone_size: -; v_call: TRBV6-1; j_call: TRBJ1-6; cdr3_aa: CASSYSGRNSPLHF; cdr3_nt: TGTGCCAGCAGTTATTCTGGACGTAATTCACCCCTCCACTTT
d_call: -; clone_size: few; v_call: TRBV20-1; j_call: TRBJ2-3; cdr3_aa: CSARDMRVSTDTQYF; cdr3_nt: TGCAGTGCTAGAGATATGAGGGTTAGCACAGATACGCAGTATTTT
d_call: TRBD1; clone_size: -; v_call: TRBV11-2; j_call: TRBJ2-1; cdr3_aa: CASSRQGGITTDEQFF; cdr3_nt: TGTGCCAGCAGCAGACAGGGGGGGATAACTACGGATGAGCAGTTCTTC
d_call: -; clone_size: -; v_call: TRBV2; j_call: TRBJ2-3; cdr3_aa: CASPNDGTQYF; cdr3_nt: TGTGCCAGCCCTAACGATGGTACGCAGTATTTT
d_call: -; clone_size: few; v_call: TRBV24-1; j_call: TRBJ2-6; cdr3_aa: CATSDPGSSGANVLTF; cdr3_nt: TGTGCCACCAGTGATCCGGGTTCTAGCGGGGCCAACGTCCTGACTTTC
d_call: -; clone_size: few; v_call: TRBV2; j_call: TRBJ2-1; cdr3_aa: CASSATESEQFF; cdr3_nt: TGTGCCAGCAGCGCCACAGAGAGCGAGCAGTTCTTC
d_call: -; clone_size: few; v_call: TRBV7-2; j_call: TRBJ1-1; cdr3_aa: CARSRNRGANAFF; cdr3_nt: TGTGCCCGCAGCCGGAATCGGGGCGCGAATGCTTTCTTT